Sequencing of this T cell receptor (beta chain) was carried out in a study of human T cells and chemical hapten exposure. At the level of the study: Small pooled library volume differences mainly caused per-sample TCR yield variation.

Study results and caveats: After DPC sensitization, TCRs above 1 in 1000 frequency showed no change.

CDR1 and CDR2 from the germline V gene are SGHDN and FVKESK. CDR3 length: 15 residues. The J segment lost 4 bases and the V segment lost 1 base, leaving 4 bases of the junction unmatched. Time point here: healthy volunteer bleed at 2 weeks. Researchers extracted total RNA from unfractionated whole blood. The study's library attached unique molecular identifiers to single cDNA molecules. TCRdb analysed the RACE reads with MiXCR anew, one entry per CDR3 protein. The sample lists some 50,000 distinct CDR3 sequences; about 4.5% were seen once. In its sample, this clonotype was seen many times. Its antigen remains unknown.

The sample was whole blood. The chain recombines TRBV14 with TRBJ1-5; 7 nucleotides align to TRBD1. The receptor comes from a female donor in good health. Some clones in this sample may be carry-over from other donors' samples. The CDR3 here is CASSQARGWNQPQHF. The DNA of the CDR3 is TGTGCCAGCAGCCAAGCCAGGGGGTGGAATCAGCCCCAGCATTTT.